This is a list of T cell receptor beta chains from one sample in a study of T cells after yellow fever vaccination. TCRdb re-derived calls from the 5' RACE reads in MiXCR, one entry per CDR3 protein. The data hold around 67,000 distinct CDR3 sequences, with about 6.6% observed a single time. Sequenced here: CD8+ T cells sorted from PBMCs, sampled roughly 5 days after the first yellow fever vaccination. These receptors all come from a man younger than 35 who received the YFV17D yellow fever vaccine. The CDR3 runs from the conserved cysteine through the conserved F or W. The D gene is left open where the match is weak. Not all rows give a size; the values are once, few, many and, for expanded clones, a class.

V gene,clone size,J gene,D gene,CDR3 protein,CDR3 DNA
TRBV12-3/TRBV12-4,many,TRBJ2-7,TRBD1,CASSLQGVYEQYF,TGTGCCAGCAGCCTACAGGGGGTCTACGAGCAGTACTTC
TRBV4-3,.,TRBJ1-1,.,CASSHYARGRVSEAFF,TGCGCCAGCAGCCATTACGCCCGGGGGCGAGTTTCTGAAGCTTTCTTT
TRBV27,.,TRBJ1-6,TRBD1,CASSSGQGTYNSPLHF,TGTGCCAGCAGTTCGGGACAGGGCACCTATAATTCACCCCTCCACTTT
TRBV6-1,many,TRBJ2-1,TRBD1,CASIFGTGTNYNEQFF,TGTGCCAGCATCTTCGGGACAGGGACGAACTACAATGAGCAGTTCTTC
TRBV4-3,many,TRBJ1-2,.,CASSQGGGYGYTF,TGCGCCAGCAGCCAAGGAGGGGGTTATGGCTACACCTTC
TRBV6-5,.,TRBJ1-5,TRBD1,CSSSYLGQGNQPQHF,TGTTCCAGCAGTTACCTGGGACAGGGCAATCAGCCCCAGCATTTT
TRBV7-8,few,TRBJ2-3,.,CASSSQEDTQYF,TGTGCCAGCAGCAGCCAGGAGGATACGCAGTATTTT
TRBV6-5,.,TRBJ2-2,.,CASSYRVSTGELFF,TGTGCCAGCAGTTACCGTGTGTCGACCGGGGAGCTGTTTTTT
TRBV12-3/TRBV12-4,few,TRBJ2-1,.,CASSPETGRNEQFF,TGTGCCAGCAGTCCCGAGACCGGACGCAATGAGCAGTTCTTC
TRBV11-1,.,TRBJ2-1,.,CASSLWGTLYNEQFF,TGTGCCAGCAGCTTGTGGGGGACACTATACAATGAGCAGTTCTTC
TRBV12-3/TRBV12-4,few,TRBJ1-5,.,CASSLGTGSSNQPQHF,TGTGCCAGCAGTTTAGGAACAGGGAGCTCCAATCAGCCCCAGCATTTT
TRBV4-2,few,TRBJ1-1,.,CASSQAGQGPTEAFF,TGTGCCAGCAGCCAAGCGGGTCAGGGGCCTACCGAAGCTTTCTTT
TRBV7-9,.,TRBJ2-6,.,CARQGSGANVLTF,TGTGCCAGACAGGGCTCTGGGGCCAACGTCCTGACTTTC
TRBV4-1,.,TRBJ2-4,.,CASSQVEGFAKNIQYF,TGCGCCAGCAGCCAAGTAGAAGGGTTCGCCAAAAACATTCAGTACTTC
TRBV4-3,.,TRBJ1-5,.,CASSQEVGSNQPQHF,TGCGCCAGCAGCCAAGAGGTTGGTAGCAATCAGCCCCAGCATTTT
TRBV12-5,.,TRBJ2-1,.,CARYGTPGWRGSYNEQFF,TGTGCTAGATACGGGACACCGGGTTGGCGAGGCTCCTACAATGAGCAGTTCTTC
TRBV4-3,many,TRBJ2-2,TRBD2,CASSQDLAGVLTGELFF,TGCGCCAGCAGCCAAGATCTAGCGGGGGTCCTCACCGGGGAGCTGTTTTTT
TRBV6-2/TRBV6-3,.,TRBJ2-5,.,CASRKRAETQYF,TGTGCCAGCAGGAAGAGAGCAGAGACCCAGTACTTC
TRBV10-1,.,TRBJ1-1,.,CASSDGRGNTEAFF,TGCGCCAGCAGTGATGGCAGGGGGAACACTGAAGCTTTCTTT
TRBV29-1,many,TRBJ2-1,.,CSVTSADYNEQFF,TGCAGCGTTACCAGCGCGGATTACAATGAGCAGTTCTTC
TRBV10-3,many,TRBJ2-6,TRBD1,CAISDGTGPGANVLTF,TGTGCCATCAGTGACGGGACAGGGCCTGGGGCCAACGTCCTGACTTTC
TRBV2,.,TRBJ2-1,.,CASRGGPNEQFF,TGTGCCAGCAGGGGGGGACCTAATGAGCAGTTCTTC
TRBV9,few,TRBJ2-3,.,CASSQGAGDTDTQYF,TGTGCCAGCAGCCAGGGGGCGGGGGACACAGATACGCAGTATTTT
TRBV28,.,TRBJ2-1,.,CASSLRGRISYNEQFF,TGTGCCAGCAGTTTACGCGGACGGATCTCCTACAATGAGCAGTTCTTC